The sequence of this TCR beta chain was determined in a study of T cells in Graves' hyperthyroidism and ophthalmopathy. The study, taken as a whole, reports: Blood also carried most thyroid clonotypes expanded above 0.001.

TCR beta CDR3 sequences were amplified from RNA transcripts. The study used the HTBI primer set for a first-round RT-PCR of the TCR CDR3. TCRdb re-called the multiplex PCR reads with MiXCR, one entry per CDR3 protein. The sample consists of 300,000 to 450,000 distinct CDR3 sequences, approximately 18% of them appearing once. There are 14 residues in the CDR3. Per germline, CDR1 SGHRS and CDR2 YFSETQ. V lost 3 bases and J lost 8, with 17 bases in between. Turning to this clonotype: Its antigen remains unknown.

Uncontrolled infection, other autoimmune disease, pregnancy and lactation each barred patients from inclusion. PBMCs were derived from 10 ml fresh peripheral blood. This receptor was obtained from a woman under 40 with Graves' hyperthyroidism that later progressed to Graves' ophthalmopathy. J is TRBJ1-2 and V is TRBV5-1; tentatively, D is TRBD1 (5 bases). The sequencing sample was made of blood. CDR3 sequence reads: CASSSLRGAGGYTF. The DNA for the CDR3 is TGCGCCAGCAGCTCTCTCCGGGGCGCGGGAGGCTACACCTTC.